This T cell receptor beta chain derives from a study of blood T cell repertoires in COVID-19. Looking at the study overall: The study drew acute and convalescent COVID-19 samples from the United States, Italy and Spain. The cDNA or gDNA used as material had been derived from T cells, B-cell-depleted T cells, or PBMCs.

Per the authors' pipeline: Estimated nucleated cell counts came from reference gene primer amplification. The assay was immunoSEQ multiplex PCR, and TCRdb's table has in-frame clones only and misses some. Clonal size and the V and J genes are those of that table, whereas D and trimming came from the DNA. The repertoire has under 65,000 clones, about 90% of them found once; the top ten carry roughly a fifth. A Seattle source enrolled patients during active infection and followed them longitudinally. CDR3 length equals 14 residues. Per the germline V gene, CDR1 is SGDLS and CDR2 is YYNGEE. With 2 bases clipped from V and 2 bases from J, the junction kept 3 bases outside the gene matches.

The chain has TRBV9 and TRBJ2-7; 8 bases fit TRBD1. The source of this sequence is a woman of 80 years or more with COVID-19, enrolled during active disease. Input material: peripheral blood. Here the CDR3 reads CASSVDRGPYEQYF. The CDR3 region has the DNA TGTGCCAGCAGCGTTGACAGGGGACCCTACGAGCAGTACTTC.